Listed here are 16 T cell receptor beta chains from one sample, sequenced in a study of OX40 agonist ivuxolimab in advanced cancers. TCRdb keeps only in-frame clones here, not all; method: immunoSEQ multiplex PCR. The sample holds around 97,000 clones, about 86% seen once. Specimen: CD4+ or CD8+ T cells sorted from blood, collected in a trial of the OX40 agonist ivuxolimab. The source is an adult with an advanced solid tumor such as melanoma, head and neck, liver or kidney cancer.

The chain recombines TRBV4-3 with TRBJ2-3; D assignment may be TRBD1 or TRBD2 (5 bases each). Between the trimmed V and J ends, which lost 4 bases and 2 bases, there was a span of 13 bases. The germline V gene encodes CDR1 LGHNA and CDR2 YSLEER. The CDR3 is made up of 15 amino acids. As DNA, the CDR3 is TGCGCCAGCAGCCTAAGCCGGGGCAACACAGATACGCAGTATTTT. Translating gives CASSLSRGNTDTQYF.

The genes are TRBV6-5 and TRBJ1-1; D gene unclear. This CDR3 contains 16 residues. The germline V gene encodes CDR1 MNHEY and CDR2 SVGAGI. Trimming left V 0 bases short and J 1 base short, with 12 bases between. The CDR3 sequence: CASSYSAAGENTEAFF. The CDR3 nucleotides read TGTGCCAGCAGTTACTCTGCGGCAGGAGAGAACACTGAAGCTTTCTTT.

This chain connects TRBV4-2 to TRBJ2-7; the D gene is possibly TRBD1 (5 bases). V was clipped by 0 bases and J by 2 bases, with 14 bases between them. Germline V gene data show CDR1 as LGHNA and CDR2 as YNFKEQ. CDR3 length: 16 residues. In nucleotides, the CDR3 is TGTGCCAGCAGCCAAGATACAAGGGGTATCACCTACGAGCAGTACTTC. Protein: CASSQDTRGITYEQYF.

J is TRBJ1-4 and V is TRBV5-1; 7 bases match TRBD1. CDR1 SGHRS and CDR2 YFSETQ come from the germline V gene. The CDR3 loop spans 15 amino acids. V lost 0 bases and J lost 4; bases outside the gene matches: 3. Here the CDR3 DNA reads TGCGCCAGCAGCTTGGAAGGACAGGTTAATGAAAAACTGTTTTTT. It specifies CASSLEGQVNEKLFF.

The CDR3 sequence is CAWSPRDREQFF. In nucleotides, the CDR3 is TGTGCCTGGAGTCCCAGGGACCGTGAGCAGTTCTTC. The chain combines TRBV30 with TRBJ2-1; D assignment may be TRBD1 or TRBD2 (5 bases each). This CDR3 is 12 amino acids long. Germline assignment: CDR1 GTSNPN and CDR2 SVGIG (reference sequence). V was shortened by 2 bases and J by 9 bases, with 11 bases between the two germline ends.

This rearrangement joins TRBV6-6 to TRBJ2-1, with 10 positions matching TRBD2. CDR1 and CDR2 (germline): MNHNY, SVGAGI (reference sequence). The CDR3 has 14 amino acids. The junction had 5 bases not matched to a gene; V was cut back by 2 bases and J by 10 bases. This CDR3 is CASSYELAGVEQFF. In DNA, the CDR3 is TGTGCCAGCAGTTACGAGCTAGCGGGAGTGGAGCAGTTCTTC.

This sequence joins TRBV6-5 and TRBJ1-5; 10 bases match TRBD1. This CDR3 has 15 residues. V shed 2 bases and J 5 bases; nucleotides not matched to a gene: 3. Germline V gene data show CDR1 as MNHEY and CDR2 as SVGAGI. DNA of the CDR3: TGTGCCAGCAGTTACAAAGGGACAGGGGATCAGCCCCAGCATTTT. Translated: CASSYKGTGDQPQHF.

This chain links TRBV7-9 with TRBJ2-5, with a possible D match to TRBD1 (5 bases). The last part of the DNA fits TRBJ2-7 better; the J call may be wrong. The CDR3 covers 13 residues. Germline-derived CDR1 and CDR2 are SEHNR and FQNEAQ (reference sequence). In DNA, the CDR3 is TGTGCCAGCAGCCAGAACAGGAATCACGAGCAGTACTTC. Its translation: CASSQNRNHEQYF.

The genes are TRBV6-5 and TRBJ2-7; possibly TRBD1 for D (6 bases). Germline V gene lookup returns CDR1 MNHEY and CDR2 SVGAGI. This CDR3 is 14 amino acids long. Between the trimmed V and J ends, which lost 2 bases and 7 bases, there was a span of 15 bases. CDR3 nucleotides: TGTGCCAGCAGTTACAAGGGGGAAGCGGTTGAGCAGTACTTC. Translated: CASSYKGEAVEQYF.

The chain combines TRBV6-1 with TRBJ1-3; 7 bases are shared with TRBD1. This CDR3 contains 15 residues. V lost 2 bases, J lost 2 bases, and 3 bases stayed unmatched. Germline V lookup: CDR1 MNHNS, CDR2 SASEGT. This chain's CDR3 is CASSELRGPGNTIYF. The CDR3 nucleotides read TGTGCCAGCAGTGAATTGAGGGGGCCTGGAAACACCATATATTTT.

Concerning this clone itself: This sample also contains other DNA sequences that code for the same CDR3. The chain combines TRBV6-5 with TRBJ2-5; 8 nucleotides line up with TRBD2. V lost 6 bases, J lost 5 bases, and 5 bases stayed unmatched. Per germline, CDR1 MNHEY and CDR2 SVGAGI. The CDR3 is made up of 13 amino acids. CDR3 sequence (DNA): TGTGCCAGCAGCCGGACTAGCCGGGAGACCCAGTACTTC. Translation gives CASSRTSRETQYF.

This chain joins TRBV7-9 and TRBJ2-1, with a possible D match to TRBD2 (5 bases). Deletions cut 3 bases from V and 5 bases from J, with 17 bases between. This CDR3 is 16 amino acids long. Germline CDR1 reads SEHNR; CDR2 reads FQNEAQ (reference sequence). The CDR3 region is CASSFASGSLDNEQFF. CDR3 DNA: TGTGCCAGCAGCTTCGCAAGCGGCAGTCTGGACAATGAGCAGTTCTTC.

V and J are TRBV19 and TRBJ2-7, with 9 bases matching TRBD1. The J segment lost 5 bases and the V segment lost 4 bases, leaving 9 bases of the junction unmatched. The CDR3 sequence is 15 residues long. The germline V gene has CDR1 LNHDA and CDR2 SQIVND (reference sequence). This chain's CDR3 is CASSTTGTGYNEQYF. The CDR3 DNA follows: TGTGCCAGTAGTACCACCGGGACAGGGTACAACGAGCAGTACTTC.

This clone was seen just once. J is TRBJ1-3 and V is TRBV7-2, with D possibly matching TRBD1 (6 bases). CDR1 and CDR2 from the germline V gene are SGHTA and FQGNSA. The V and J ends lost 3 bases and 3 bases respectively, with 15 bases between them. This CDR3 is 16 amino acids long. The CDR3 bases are TGTGCCAGCAGCTTTCTCACGGGGGCTGATGGAAACACCATATATTTT. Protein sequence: CASSFLTGADGNTIYF.

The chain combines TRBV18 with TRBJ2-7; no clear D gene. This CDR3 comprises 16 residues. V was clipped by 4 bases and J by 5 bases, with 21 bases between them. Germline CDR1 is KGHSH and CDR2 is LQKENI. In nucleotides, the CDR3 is TGTGCCAGCTCACAACCTGGAACAGTAAGGGCTGACGAGCAGTACTTC. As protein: CASSQPGTVRADEQYF.

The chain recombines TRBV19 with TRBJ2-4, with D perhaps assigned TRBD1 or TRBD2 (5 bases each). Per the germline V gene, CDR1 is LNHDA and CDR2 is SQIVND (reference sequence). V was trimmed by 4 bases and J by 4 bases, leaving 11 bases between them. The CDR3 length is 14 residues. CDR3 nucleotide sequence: TGTGCCAGTAGTACCGGGACGCGGAAAAACATTCAGTACTTC. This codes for CASSTGTRKNIQYF. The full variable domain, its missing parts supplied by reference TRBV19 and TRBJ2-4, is DGGITQSPKYLFRKEGQNVTLSCEQNLNHDAMYWYRQDPGQGLRLIYYSQIVNDFQKGDIAEGYSVSREKKESFPLTVTSAQKNPTAFYLCASSTGTRKNIQYFGAGTRLSVL.